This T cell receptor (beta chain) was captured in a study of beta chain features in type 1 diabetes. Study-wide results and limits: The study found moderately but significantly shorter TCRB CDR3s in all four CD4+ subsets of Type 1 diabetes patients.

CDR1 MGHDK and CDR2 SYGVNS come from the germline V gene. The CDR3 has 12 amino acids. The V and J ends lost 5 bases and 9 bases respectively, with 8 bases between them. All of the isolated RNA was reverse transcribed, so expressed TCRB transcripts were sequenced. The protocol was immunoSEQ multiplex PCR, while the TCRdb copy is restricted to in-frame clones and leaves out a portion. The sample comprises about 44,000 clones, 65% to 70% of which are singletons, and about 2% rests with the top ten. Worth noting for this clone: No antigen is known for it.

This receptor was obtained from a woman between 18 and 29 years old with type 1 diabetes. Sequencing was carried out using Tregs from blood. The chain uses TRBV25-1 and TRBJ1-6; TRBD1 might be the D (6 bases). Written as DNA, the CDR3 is TGTGCCAGCAGTCGGGGGGCTTCACCCCTCCACTTT. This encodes CASSRGASPLHF.